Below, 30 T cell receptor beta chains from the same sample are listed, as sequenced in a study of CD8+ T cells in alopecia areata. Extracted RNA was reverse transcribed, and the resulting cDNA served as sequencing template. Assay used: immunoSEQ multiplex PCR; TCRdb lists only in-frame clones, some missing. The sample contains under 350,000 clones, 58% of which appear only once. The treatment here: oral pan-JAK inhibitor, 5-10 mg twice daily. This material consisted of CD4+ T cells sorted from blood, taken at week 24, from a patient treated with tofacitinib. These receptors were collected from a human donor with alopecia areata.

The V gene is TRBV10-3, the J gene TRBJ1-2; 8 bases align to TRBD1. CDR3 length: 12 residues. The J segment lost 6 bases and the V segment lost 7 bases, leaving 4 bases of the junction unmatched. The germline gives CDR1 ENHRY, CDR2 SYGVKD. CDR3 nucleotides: TGTGCCATCAAAGGGACAGGCGATGGCTACACCTTC. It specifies CAIKGTGDGYTF.

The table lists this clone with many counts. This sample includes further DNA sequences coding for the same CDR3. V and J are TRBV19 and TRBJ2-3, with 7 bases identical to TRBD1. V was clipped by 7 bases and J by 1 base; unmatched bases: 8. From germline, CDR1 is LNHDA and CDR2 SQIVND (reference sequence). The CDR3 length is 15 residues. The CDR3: CASNHRQGGTDTQYF. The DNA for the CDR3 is TGTGCCAGTAACCACAGACAGGGCGGCACAGATACGCAGTATTTT.

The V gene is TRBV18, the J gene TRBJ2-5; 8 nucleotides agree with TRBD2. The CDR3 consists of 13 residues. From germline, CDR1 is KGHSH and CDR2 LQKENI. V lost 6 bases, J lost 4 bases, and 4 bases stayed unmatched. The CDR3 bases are TGTGCCAGCTCCTCTAGCGGGTCAGAGACCCAGTACTTC. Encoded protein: CASSSSGSETQYF.

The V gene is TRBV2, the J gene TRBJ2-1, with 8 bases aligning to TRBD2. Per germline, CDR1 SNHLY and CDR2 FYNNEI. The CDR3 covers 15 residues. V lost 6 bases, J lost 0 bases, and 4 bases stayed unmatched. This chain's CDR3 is CASRSGTSSYNEQFF. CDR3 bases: TGTGCCAGCAGATCCGGGACTAGCTCCTACAATGAGCAGTTCTTC. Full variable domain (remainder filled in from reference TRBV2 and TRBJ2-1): EPEVTQTPSHQVTQMGQEVILRCVPISNHLYFYWYRQILGQKVEFLVSFYNNEISEKSEIFDDQFSVERPDGSNFTLKIRSTKLEDSAMYFCASRSGTSSYNEQFFGPGTRLTVL.

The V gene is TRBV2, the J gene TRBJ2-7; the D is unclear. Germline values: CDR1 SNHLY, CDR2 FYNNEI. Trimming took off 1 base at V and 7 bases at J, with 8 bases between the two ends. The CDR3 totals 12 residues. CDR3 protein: CASSEGPGEQYF. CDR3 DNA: TGTGCCAGCAGTGAAGGTCCCGGGGAGCAGTACTTC.

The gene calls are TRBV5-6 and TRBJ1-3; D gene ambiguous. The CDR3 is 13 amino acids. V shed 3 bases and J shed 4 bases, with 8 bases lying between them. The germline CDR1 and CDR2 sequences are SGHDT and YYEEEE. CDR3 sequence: CASSYLQGNTIYF. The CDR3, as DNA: TGTGCCAGCAGCTATCTACAAGGAAACACCATATATTTT.

As DNA, the CDR3 is TGTGCCAGCAGCTTTCGACAGAGCAGTGAAGCTTTCTTT. It encodes CASSFRQSSEAFF. This chain links TRBV7-2 with TRBJ1-1; TRBD1 is a possible D gene (5 bases). CDR3 length: 13 amino acids. The germline gives CDR1 SGHTA, CDR2 FQGNSA. V dropped 3 bases and J dropped 7 bases, with 12 bases sitting between them.

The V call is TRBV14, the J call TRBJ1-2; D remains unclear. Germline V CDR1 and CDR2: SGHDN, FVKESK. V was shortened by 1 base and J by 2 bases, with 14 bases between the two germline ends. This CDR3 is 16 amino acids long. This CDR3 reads CASSQAPQMMNYGYTF. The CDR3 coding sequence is TGTGCCAGCAGCCAAGCACCTCAGATGATGAACTATGGCTACACCTTC.

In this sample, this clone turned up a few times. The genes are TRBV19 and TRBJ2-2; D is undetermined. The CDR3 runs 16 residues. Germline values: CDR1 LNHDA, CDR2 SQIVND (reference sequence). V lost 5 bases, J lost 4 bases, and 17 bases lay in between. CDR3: CASSGRLRAGTGELFF. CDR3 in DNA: TGTGCCAGTAGTGGTAGGCTCCGGGCCGGCACCGGGGAGCTGTTTTTT.

In DNA, the CDR3 is TGCAGCGTTGGGTCCTCCTACGAGCAGTACTTC. Translated, it gives CSVGSSYEQYF. The J gene is TRBJ2-7, the V gene TRBV29-1; D not resolved. This CDR3 contains 11 residues. CDR1 and CDR2 from the germline V gene are SQVTM and ANQGSEA. V gave up 4 bases and J gave up 0 bases, with 4 bases separating them.

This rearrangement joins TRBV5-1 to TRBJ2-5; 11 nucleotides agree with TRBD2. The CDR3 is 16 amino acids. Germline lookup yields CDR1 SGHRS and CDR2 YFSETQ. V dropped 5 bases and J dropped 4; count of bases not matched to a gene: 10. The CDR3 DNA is TGCGCCAGCAGACCGACTAGCGGGGACCCATCAGAGACCCAGTACTTC. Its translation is CASRPTSGDPSETQYF.

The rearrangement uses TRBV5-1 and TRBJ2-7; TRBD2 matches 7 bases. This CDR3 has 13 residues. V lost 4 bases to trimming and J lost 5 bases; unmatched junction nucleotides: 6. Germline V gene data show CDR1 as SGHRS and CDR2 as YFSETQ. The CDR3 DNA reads TGCGCCAGCAGCCTGGGGAGGGTTGACGAGCAGTACTTC. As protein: CASSLGRVDEQYF.

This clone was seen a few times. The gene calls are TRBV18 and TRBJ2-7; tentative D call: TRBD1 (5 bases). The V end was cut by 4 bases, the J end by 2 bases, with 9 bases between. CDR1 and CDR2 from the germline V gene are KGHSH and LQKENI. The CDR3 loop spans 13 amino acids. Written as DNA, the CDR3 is TGTGCCAGCTCACTCAGGGATCCCTACGAGCAGTACTTC. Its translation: CASSLRDPYEQYF.

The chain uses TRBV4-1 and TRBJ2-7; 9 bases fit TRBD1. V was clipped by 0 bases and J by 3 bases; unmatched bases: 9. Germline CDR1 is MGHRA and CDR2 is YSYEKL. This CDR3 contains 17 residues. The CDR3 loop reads CASSQEHIRTGDYEQYF. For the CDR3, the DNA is TGCGCCAGCAGCCAAGAACATATCAGGACAGGGGACTACGAGCAGTACTTC.

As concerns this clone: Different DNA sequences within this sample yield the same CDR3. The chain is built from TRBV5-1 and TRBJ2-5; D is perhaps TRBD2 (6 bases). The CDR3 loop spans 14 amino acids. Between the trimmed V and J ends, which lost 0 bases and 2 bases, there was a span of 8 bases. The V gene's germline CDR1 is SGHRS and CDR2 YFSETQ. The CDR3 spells CASSLAGTQETQYF. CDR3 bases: TGCGCCAGCAGCTTGGCCGGGACTCAAGAGACCCAGTACTTC. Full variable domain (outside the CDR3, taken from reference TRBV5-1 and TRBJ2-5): KAGVTQTPRYLIKTRGQQVTLSCSPISGHRSVSWYQQTPGQGLQFLFEYFSETQRNKGNFPGRFSGRQFSNSRSEMNVSTLELGDSALYLCASSLAGTQETQYFGPGTRLLVL.

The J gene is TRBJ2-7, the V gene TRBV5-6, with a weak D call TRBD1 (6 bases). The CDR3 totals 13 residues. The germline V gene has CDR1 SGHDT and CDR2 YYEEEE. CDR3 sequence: CASAGDRLEEQYF. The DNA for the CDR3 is TGTGCATCAGCAGGAGACAGGCTTGAAGAGCAGTACTTC.

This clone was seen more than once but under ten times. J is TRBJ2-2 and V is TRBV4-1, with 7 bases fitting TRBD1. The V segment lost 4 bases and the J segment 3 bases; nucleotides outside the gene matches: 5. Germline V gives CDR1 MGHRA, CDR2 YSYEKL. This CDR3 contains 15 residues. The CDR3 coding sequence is TGCGCCAGCAGCCGCGACAGGGTAGACACCGGGGAGCTGTTTTTT. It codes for CASSRDRVDTGELFF.

Here the CDR3 reads CATLGSYNEQFF. The CDR3 bases are TGTGCCACGTTGGGCTCCTACAATGAGCAGTTCTTC. This chain links TRBV10-3 with TRBJ2-1; no clear D gene. The CDR3 is 12 residues long. Trimming removed 10 bases at V and 0 bases at J, with 7 bases between. CDR1 is ENHRY, CDR2 SYGVKD, per germline.

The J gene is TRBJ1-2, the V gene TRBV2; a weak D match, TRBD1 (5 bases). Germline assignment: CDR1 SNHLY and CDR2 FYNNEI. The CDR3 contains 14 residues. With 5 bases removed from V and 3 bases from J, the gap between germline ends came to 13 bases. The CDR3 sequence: CASSSQGKDYGYTF. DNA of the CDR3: TGTGCCAGCAGTTCCCAGGGAAAGGACTATGGCTACACCTTC.

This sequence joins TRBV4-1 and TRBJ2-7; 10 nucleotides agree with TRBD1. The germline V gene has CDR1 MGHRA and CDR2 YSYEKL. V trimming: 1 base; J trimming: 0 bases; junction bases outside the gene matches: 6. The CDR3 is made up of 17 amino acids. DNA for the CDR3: TGCGCCAGCAGCCAAGGGGACAGGGGCAGGAGCTCCTACGAGCAGTACTTC. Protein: CASSQGDRGRSSYEQYF.

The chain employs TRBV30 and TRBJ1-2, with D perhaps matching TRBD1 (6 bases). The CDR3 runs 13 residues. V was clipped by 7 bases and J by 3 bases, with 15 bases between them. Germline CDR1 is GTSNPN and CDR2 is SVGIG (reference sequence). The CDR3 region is CASTGQQYYGYTF. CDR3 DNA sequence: TGTGCCTCAACCGGACAGCAATACTATGGCTACACCTTC.

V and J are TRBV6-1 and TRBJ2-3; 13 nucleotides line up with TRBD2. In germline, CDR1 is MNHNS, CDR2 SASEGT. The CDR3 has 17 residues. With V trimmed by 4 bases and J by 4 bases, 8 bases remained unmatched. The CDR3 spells CASSATRTSGGSDTQYF. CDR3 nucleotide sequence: TGTGCCAGCAGTGCGACTCGGACTAGCGGGGGCTCAGATACGCAGTATTTT.

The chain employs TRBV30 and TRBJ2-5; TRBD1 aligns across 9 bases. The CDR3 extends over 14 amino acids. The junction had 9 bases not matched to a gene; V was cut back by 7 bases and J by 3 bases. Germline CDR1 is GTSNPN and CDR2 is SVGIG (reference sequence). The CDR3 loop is CASVTGTGKETQYF. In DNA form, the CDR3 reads TGTGCCTCTGTAACCGGGACAGGGAAAGAGACCCAGTACTTC. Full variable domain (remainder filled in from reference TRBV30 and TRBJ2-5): SQTIHQWPATLVQPVGSPLSLECTVEGTSNPNLYWYRQAAGRGLQLLFYSVGIGQISSEVPQNLSASRPQDRQFILSSKKLLLSDSGFYLCASVTGTGKETQYFGPGTRLLVL.

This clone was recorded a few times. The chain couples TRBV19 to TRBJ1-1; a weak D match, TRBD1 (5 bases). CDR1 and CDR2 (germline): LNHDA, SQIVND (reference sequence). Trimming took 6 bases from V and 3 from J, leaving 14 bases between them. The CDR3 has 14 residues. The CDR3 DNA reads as TGTGCCAGTAGAATCCAGGGAGGTGACACTGAAGCTTTCTTT. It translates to CASRIQGGDTEAFF.

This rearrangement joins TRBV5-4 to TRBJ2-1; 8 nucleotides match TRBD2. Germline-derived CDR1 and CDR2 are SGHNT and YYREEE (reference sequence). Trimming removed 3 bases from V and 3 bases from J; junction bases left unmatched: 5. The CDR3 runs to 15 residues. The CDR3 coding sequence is TGTGCCAGCAGCTCAAGCGGGGGCAGCTACAATGAGCAGTTCTTC. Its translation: CASSSSGGSYNEQFF.

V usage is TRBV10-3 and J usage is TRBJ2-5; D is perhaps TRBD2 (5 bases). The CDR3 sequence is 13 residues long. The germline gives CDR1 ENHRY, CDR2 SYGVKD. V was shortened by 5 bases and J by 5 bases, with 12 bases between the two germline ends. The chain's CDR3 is CAISNPGGETQYF. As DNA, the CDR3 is TGTGCCATCAGTAACCCTGGCGGGGAGACCCAGTACTTC.

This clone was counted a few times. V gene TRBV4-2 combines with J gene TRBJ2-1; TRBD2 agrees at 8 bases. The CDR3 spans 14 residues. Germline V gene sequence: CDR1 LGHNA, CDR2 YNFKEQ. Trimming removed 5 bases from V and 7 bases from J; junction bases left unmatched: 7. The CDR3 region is CASSKPGLGNEQFF. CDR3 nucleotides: TGTGCCAGCAGCAAGCCGGGACTAGGGAATGAGCAGTTCTTC.

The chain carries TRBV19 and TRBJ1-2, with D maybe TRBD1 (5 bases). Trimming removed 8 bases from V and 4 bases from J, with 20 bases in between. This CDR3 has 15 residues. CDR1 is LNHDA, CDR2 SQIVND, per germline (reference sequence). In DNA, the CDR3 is TGTGCCAGTGCCGGGATAGACAGAAGCTCCTATGGCTACACCTTC. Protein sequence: CASAGIDRSSYGYTF.

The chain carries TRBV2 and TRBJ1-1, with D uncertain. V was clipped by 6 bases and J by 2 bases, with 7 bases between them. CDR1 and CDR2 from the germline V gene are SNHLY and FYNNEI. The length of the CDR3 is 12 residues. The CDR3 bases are TGTGCCAGCAGATCACCTAACACTGAAGCTTTCTTT. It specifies CASRSPNTEAFF. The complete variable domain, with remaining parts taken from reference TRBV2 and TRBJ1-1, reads EPEVTQTPSHQVTQMGQEVILRCVPISNHLYFYWYRQILGQKVEFLVSFYNNEISEKSEIFDDQFSVERPDGSNFTLKIRSTKLEDSAMYFCASRSPNTEAFFGQGTRLTVV.

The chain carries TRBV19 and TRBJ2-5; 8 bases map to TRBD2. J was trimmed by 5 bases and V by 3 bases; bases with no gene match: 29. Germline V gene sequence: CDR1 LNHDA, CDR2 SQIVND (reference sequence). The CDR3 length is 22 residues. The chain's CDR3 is CASSIGPGGTGGPPHASETQYF. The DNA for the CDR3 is TGTGCCAGTAGTATCGGACCCGGTGGAACGGGGGGGCCCCCCCACGCATCGGAGACCCAGTACTTC.